Each of the 22 T cell receptor beta chains below was sequenced from the same sample in a study of human T cells and chemical hapten exposure. TCRdb independently ran MiXCR on the RACE reads; one entry per CDR3 protein. Among about 80,000 distinct CDR3 sequences listed, around 15% were seen once. Described time point: pre-sensitization, week 0. Noted treatment: therapeutic diphenylcyclopropenone sensitization with weekly scalp DPC. The specimen was whole blood, collected in connection with sensitization to the hapten diphenylcyclopropenone (DPC). Source of these receptors: a woman aged 50 to 60 with alopecia areata. Some clones in this sample may be carry-over from other donors' samples.

This clonotype was counted only a few times. This chain uses TRBV7-8 with TRBJ2-1, with a tentative D call TRBD2 (6 bases). CDR3 length equals 16 residues. The ends were cut back, 5 bases at V and 0 bases at J, with 14 bases in the middle. Looked up from germline, CDR1 is SGHVS and CDR2 is FQNEAQ. The CDR3 DNA reads TGTGCCAGCAGCGGACGGGACGGGAGCTCCTACAATGAGCAGTTCTTC. Translated: CASSGRDGSSYNEQFF.

The chain uses TRBV7-2 and TRBJ2-2; no clear D. Trimming cost V 3 bases and J 7 bases, with 12 bases left between them. The CDR3 has 14 amino acids. CDR1 is SGHTA and CDR2 is FQGNSA in the germline V gene. In DNA form, the CDR3 reads TGTGCCAGCAGCTTTCGAAAACTCGGCGGGGAGCTGTTTTTT. This codes for CASSFRKLGGELFF. The whole variable domain, filled in from reference TRBV7-2 and TRBJ2-2, reads GAGVSQSPSNKVTEKGKDVELRCDPISGHTALYWYRQSLGQGLEFLIYFQGNSAPDKSGLPSDRFSAERTGGSVSTLTIQRTQQEDSAVYLCASSFRKLGGELFFGEGSRLTVL.

Ten or more counts support this clonotype. J is TRBJ2-6 and V is TRBV27; D remains ambiguous. Germline V gene data show CDR1 as MNHEY and CDR2 as SMNVEV (reference sequence). The CDR3 is made up of 14 amino acids. Trimming removed 7 bases from V and 4 bases from J, with 11 bases in between. In nucleotides, the CDR3 is TGTGCCAGCAAGCAAAAGGGAGGGGCCAACGTCCTGACTTTC. It codes for CASKQKGGANVLTF.

This chain uses TRBV6-6 with TRBJ2-3, with 7 bases aligning to TRBD2. Losses at the gene ends were 6 bases for V and 5 bases for J; bases not matched to a gene: 11. The CDR3 contains 15 residues. Germline assignment: CDR1 MNHNY and CDR2 SVGAGI (reference sequence). The CDR3 loop reads CASSTGTTFRDTQYF. In nucleotides, the CDR3 is TGTGCCAGCAGCACCGGGACTACTTTTCGAGATACGCAGTATTTT.

Only one count was recorded for this clonotype. The rearrangement links TRBV7-6 to TRBJ2-5, with D uncertain. V was trimmed by 3 bases and J by 0 bases, leaving 5 bases between them. The CDR3 totals 13 residues. The V gene's germline CDR1 is SGHVS and CDR2 FNYEAQ. CDR3 nucleotide sequence: TGTGCCAGCAGCTTCAATCACCAAGAGACCCAGTACTTC. Translating it yields CASSFNHQETQYF.

CDR3 sequence reads: CASSPSGSHNEQFF. CDR3 bases: TGTGCCAGCAGTCCTAGCGGGAGCCACAATGAGCAGTTCTTC. The rearrangement uses TRBV11-2 and TRBJ2-1; 10 bases map to TRBD2. The CDR3 runs 14 residues. Losses at the gene ends were 6 bases for V and 5 bases for J; bases not matched to a gene: 4. The germline CDR1 and CDR2 sequences are SGHAT and FQNNGV.

This sequence joins TRBV7-2 and TRBJ2-5; D unresolved. Germline-derived CDR1 and CDR2 are SGHTA and FQGNSA. V was shortened by 6 bases and J by 7 bases, with 12 bases between the two germline ends. CDR3 length equals 12 residues. DNA for the CDR3: TGTGCCAGCAGTTGGTCTCCTGGGACCCAGTACTTC. Encoded protein: CASSWSPGTQYF.

This clonotype has only a few counts. The chain recombines TRBV29-1 with TRBJ2-5, with D uncertain. V dropped 8 bases and J dropped 0 bases, with 4 bases sitting between them. Looked up from germline, CDR1 is SQVTM and CDR2 is ANQGSEA. CDR3 size: 10 residues. For the CDR3, the DNA is TGCAGCTACCACCAAGAGACCCAGTACTTC. As protein: CSYHQETQYF.

The chain links TRBV19 to TRBJ1-5, with a weak D call TRBD1 (5 bases). Trimming shortened V by 5 bases and J by 3 bases, and 20 bases separated the two germline ends. The CDR3 loop spans 17 amino acids. Germline CDR1 LNHDA, CDR2 SQIVND (reference sequence). CDR3 amino acids: CASSQKRRGPDNQPQHF. The CDR3 DNA reads as TGTGCCAGTAGTCAAAAGCGGAGGGGTCCTGACAATCAGCCCCAGCATTTT.

This clonotype has more than one count but fewer than ten. This sequence joins TRBV7-6 and TRBJ2-3; D is ambiguous. The germline V gene encodes CDR1 SGHVS and CDR2 FNYEAQ. Trimming left V 0 bases short and J 7 bases short, with 8 bases between. This CDR3 is 13 amino acids long. The CDR3 here is CASSLATGNTQYF. Written as DNA, the CDR3 is TGTGCCAGCAGCTTAGCTACGGGTAATACGCAGTATTTT.

The chain uses TRBV5-1 and TRBJ1-1; D is undetermined. The CDR3 is 12 residues long. Looked up from germline, CDR1 is SGHRS and CDR2 is YFSETQ. V shed 4 bases and J shed 2 bases, with 6 bases lying between them. The CDR3 coding sequence is TGCGCCAGCAGCGTCGGCAACACTGAAGCTTTCTTT. Protein sequence: CASSVGNTEAFF.

At least ten counts were recorded for this clonotype. The chain joins TRBV5-4 to TRBJ1-5; D ambiguous. The germline V and J ends were trimmed by 0 bases and 0 bases, with 7 bases remaining between them. CDR1 SGHNT and CDR2 YYREEE come from the germline V gene (reference sequence). The CDR3 consists of 15 residues. The CDR3 DNA reads TGTGCCAGCAGCTTGGGGGGTAATAGCAATCAGCCCCAGCATTTT. It is translated as CASSLGGNSNQPQHF.

The rearrangement uses TRBV4-3 and TRBJ1-1; D is unresolved. V lost 1 base and J 2 bases, leaving 5 bases between the germline ends. The CDR3 consists of 13 residues. Germline CDR1 is LGHNA and CDR2 is YSLEER. The CDR3 bases are TGCGCCAGCAGCCAAGCGTCCAACACTGAAGCTTTCTTT. Amino acid sequence: CASSQASNTEAFF.

There are a few counts of this clonotype. The V and J genes are TRBV10-3 and TRBJ2-7; 8 nucleotides line up with TRBD2. This CDR3 spans 14 amino acids. J was trimmed by 4 bases and V by 5 bases; bases with no gene match: 7. Germline values: CDR1 ENHRY, CDR2 SYGVKD. The CDR3 loop reads CAISPGLDLYEQYF. CDR3 nucleotide sequence: TGTGCCATCAGTCCGGGACTAGATCTTTACGAGCAGTACTTC.

This clonotype was counted at least ten times. The gene calls are TRBV5-1 and TRBJ2-1; TRBD2 matches at 10 bases. CDR3 length: 16 residues. Germline CDR1 is SGHRS and CDR2 is YFSETQ. The ends lost 2 bases at V and 4 bases at J; junction bases unmatched: 6. The CDR3 region is CASSFKREGEYNEQFF. For the CDR3, the DNA is TGCGCCAGCAGCTTTAAGCGGGAGGGAGAGTACAATGAGCAGTTCTTC.

V gene TRBV7-9 combines with J gene TRBJ2-1; 9 bases agree with TRBD2. Germline assignment: CDR1 SEHNR and CDR2 FQNEAQ (reference sequence). V lost 3 bases and J lost 0; bases outside the gene matches: 15. The CDR3 is 20 residues long. CDR3 residues: CASSFRAGGSLPRSYNEQFF. CDR3 DNA sequence: TGTGCCAGCAGCTTCCGAGCGGGGGGATCACTTCCACGCTCCTACAATGAGCAGTTCTTC.

This clonotype was detected many times. This chain links TRBV4-3 with TRBJ1-3; TRBD1 is a possible D gene (6 bases). Deletions cut 4 bases from V and 0 bases from J, with 13 bases between. CDR1 and CDR2 (germline): LGHNA, YSLEER. The CDR3 length is 16 residues. As DNA, the CDR3 is TGCGCCAGCAGCCTCTCTCCGGACAGCTCTGGAAACACCATATATTTT. Amino acid sequence: CASSLSPDSSGNTIYF.

The sample holds one count of this clonotype. This rearrangement joins TRBV6-6 to TRBJ2-1, with D possibly called TRBD1 or TRBD2 (6 bases each). The CDR3 is 13 amino acids. V was cut by 8 bases and J by 8 bases, with 16 bases left in between. The germline gives CDR1 MNHNY, CDR2 SVGAGI (reference sequence). The CDR3 nucleotides read TGTGCCAGCTCATTAAGGGGGGCTCATGAGCAGTTCTTC. It is translated as CASSLRGAHEQFF.

This clonotype was observed a few times. The rearrangement uses TRBV24-1 and TRBJ2-1; D call uncertain. With 0 bases removed from V and 7 bases from J, the gap between germline ends came to 9 bases. The CDR3 sequence is 14 residues long. Germline-derived CDR1 and CDR2 are KGHDR and SFDVKD. For the CDR3, the DNA is TGTGCCACCAGTGATTTGGTCAGAACAAATGAGCAGTTCTTC. Its protein product is CATSDLVRTNEQFF.

The CDR3 DNA reads as TGTGCCAGCTCTACGGGACTAGCGGAATCTGGGGCCAACGTCCTGACTTTC. Translating it yields CASSTGLAESGANVLTF. This chain uses TRBV18 with TRBJ2-6; 11 bases agree with TRBD2. The V gene's germline CDR1 is KGHSH and CDR2 LQKENI. The CDR3 has 17 residues. V was pared by 6 bases and J by 1 base, with 5 bases of the junction left unmatched.

The V gene is TRBV5-4, the J gene TRBJ2-1; TRBD1 aligns across 9 bases. The CDR3 spans 15 residues. Germline V gives CDR1 SGHNT, CDR2 YYREEE (reference sequence). Losses at the gene ends were 0 bases for V and 7 bases for J; bases not matched to a gene: 5. DNA of the CDR3: TGTGCCAGCAGCTTGGGGACAGGGGAGTGGAATGAGCAGTTCTTC. Encoded protein: CASSLGTGEWNEQFF.

The chain employs TRBV27 and TRBJ2-7; TRBD1 matches 9 bases. Trimming cost V 3 bases and J 5 bases; bases outside gene matches: 5. The CDR3 loop spans 14 amino acids. Germline lookup yields CDR1 MNHEY and CDR2 SMNVEV (reference sequence). The CDR3 DNA reads TGTGCCAGCAGTTTCACAGGGGGCGGGCACGAGCAGTACTTC. Translating gives CASSFTGGGHEQYF.